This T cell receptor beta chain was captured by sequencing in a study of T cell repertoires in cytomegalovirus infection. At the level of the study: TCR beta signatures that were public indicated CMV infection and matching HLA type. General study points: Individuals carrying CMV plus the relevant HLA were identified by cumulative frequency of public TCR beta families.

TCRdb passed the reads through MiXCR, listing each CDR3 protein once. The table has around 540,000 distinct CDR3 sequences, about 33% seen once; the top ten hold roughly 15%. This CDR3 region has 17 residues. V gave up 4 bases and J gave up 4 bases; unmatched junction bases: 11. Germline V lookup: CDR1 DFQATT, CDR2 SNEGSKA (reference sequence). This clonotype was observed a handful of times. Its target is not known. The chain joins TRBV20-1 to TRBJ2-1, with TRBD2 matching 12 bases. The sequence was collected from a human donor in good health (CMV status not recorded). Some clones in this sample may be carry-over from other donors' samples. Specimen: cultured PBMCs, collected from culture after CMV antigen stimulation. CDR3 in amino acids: CSANPGLAGTNYNEQFF. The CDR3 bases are TGCAGTGCTAACCCCGGACTAGCGGGAACCAATTACAATGAGCAGTTCTTC.